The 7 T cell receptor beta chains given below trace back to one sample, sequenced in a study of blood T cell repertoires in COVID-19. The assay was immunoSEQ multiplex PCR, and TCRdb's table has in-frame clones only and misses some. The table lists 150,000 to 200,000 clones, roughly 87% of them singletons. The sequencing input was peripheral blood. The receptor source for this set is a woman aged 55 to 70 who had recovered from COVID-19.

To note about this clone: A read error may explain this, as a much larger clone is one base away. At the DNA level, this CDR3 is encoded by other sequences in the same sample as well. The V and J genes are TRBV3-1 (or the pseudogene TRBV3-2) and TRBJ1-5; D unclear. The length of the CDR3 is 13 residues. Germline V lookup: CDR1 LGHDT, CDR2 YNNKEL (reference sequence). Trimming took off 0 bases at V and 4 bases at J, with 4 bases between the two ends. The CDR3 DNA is TGTGCCAGCAGCCAAGATCTTAATCAGCCCCAGCATTTT. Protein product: CASSQDLNQPQHF.

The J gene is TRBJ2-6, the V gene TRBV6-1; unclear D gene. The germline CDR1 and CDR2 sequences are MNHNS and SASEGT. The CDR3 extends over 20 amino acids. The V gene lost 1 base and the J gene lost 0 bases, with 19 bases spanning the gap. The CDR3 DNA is TGTGCCAGCAGTGAAGGGATGTCAGGCTTTGTCCGCTCTGGGGCCAACGTCCTGACTTTC. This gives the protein CASSEGMSGFVRSGANVLTF.

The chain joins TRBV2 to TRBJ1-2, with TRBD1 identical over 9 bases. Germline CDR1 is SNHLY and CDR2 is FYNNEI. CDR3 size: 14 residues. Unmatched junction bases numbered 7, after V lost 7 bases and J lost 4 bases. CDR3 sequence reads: CASIETGQGYGYTF. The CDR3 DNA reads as TGTGCCAGCATCGAAACGGGACAGGGCTATGGCTACACCTTC.

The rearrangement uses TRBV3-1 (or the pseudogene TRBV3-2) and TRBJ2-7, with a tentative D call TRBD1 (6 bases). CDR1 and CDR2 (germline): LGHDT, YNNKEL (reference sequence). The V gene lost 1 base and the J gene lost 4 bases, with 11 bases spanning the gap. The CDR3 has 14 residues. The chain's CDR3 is CASSQAVTGYEQYF. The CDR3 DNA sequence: TGTGCCAGCAGCCAAGCCGTAACAGGGTACGAGCAGTACTTC.

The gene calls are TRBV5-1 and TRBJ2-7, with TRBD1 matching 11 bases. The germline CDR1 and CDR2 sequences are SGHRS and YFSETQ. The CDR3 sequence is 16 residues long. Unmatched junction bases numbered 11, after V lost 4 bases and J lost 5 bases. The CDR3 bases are TGCGCCAGCAGCGATAAACCGGGACAGGGGGTCCACGAGCAGTACTTC. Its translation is CASSDKPGQGVHEQYF.

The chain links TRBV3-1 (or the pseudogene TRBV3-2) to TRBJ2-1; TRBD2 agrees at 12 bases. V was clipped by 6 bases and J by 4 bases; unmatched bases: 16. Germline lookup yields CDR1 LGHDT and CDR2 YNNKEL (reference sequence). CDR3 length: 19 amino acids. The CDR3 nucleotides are TGTGCCAGCAGTCCGAATCCCGGGGCTAGCGGGGGGGCTTACAATGAGCAGTTCTTC. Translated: CASSPNPGASGGAYNEQFF.

The CDR3 DNA follows: TGTGCCAGCTCAGGGGACAGGGCTGAGAAACTGTTTTTT. It specifies CASSGDRAEKLFF. The chain uses TRBV18 and TRBJ1-4, with 9 bases lining up with TRBD1. The CDR3 totals 13 residues. Trimming took 5 bases from V and 11 from J; bases not matched to a gene: 6. Germline V gene data show CDR1 as KGHSH and CDR2 as LQKENI.